This T cell receptor (beta chain) was profiled in a study of beta chain features in type 1 diabetes. Donors underwent one heparinised blood draw, 95 to 150 mL on average. This clone turned up a few times. What it binds is not known. The V and J ends lost 10 bases and 6 bases respectively, with 21 bases between them. The CDR3 covers 15 residues. The germline V gene encodes CDR1 MNHEY and CDR2 SMNVEV (reference sequence). Overall study findings and caveats: Significant though moderate, a shortening of TCRB CDR3s appeared in all four CD4+ subsets of Type 1 diabetes patients. cDNA-based sequencing might over-represent cells highly expressing TCR.

Expressed TCRB transcripts were sequenced, since all the RNA that had been isolated was reverse transcribed. Produced via immunoSEQ multiplex PCR; TCRdb's table is partial and in-frame only. The table shows hundreds of thousands of clones, with more than 13% occurring only once. The V and J genes are TRBV27 and TRBJ2-2, with a tentative D call TRBD2 (6 bases). The receptor was derived from a young man with type 1 diabetes. Sequencing was performed on naive CD4+ T cells from blood. The CDR3 sequence is CAIRAGTAMSGELFF. The CDR3 nucleotides read TGTGCCATACGAGCCGGGACTGCCATGTCCGGGGAGCTGTTTTTT.